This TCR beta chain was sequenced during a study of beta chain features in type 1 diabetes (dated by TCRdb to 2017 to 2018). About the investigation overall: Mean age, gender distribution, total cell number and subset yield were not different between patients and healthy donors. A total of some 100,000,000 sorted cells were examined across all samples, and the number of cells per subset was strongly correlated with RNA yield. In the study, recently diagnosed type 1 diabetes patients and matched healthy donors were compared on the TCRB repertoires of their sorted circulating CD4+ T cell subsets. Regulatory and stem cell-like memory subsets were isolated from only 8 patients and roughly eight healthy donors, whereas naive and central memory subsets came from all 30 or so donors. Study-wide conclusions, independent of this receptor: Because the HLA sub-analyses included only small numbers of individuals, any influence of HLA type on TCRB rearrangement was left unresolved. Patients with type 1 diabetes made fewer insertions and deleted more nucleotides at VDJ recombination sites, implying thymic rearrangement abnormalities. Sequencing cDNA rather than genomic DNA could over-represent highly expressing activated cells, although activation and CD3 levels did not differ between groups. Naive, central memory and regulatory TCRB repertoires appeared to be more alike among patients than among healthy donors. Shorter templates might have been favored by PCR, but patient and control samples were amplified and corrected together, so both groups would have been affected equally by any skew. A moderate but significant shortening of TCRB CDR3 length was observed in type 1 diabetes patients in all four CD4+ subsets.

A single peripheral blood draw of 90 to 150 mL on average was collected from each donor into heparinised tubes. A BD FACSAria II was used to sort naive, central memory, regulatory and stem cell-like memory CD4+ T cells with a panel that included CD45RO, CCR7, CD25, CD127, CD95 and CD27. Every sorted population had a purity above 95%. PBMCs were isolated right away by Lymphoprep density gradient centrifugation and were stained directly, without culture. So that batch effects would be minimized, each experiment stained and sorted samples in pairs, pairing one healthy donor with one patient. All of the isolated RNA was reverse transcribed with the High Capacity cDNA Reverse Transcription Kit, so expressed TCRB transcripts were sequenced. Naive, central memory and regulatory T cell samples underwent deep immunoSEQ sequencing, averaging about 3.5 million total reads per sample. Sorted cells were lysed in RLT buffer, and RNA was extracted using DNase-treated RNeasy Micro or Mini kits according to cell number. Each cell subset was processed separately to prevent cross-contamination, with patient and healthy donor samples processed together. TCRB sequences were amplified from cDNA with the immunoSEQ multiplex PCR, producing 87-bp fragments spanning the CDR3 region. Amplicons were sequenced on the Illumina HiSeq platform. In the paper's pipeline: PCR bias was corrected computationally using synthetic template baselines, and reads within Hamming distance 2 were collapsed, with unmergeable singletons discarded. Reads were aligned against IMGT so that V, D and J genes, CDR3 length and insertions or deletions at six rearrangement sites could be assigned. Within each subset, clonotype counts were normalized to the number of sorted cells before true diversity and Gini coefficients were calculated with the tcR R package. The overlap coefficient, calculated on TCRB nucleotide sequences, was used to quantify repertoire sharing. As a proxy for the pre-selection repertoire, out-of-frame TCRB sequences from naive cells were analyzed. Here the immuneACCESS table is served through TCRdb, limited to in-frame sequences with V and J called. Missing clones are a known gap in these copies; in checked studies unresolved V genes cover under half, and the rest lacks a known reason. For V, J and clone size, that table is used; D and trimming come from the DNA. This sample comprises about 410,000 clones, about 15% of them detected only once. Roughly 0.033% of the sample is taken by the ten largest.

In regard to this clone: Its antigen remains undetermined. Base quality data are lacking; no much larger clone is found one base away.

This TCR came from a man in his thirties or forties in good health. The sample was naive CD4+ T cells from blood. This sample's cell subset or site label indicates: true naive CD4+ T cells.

This receptor has the CDR3 CASSPVTGDGYTF. Read as DNA, the sequence is TGTGCCAGCAGCCCCGTGACAGGGGATGGCTACACCTTC. This sequence uses TRBV5-6 and TRBJ1-2; 8 nucleotides in the junction match TRBD1. V has 4 bases trimmed and J has 6 bases trimmed; junction bases matching no gene number 5. From the germline V gene, CDR1 is SGHDT and CDR2 is YYEEEE. The CDR3 goes from the cysteine to the phenylalanine over 13 residues. Kept here is only the CDR3 DNA, which spans 39 bases and is read in frame from base 1.